These 14 T cell receptor beta chains share one sample of origin, sequenced in a study of beta chain features in type 1 diabetes. The antigens these receptors bind are not known. Whole-study findings and limits: Within each of all four CD4+ subsets, Type 1 diabetes patients had TCRB CDR3s that were moderately but significantly shorter.

The study reverse transcribed the entire isolated RNA, so it sequenced expressed TCRB transcripts. Profiling relied on immunoSEQ multiplex PCR, and the TCRdb table lists in-frame clones only, not all of them. The sample has about 160,000 clones; around 7.8% are singletons. The specimen was central memory CD4+ T cells from blood. The receptors here all came from a woman in her thirties or forties with type 1 diabetes.

In its sample, this clone was seen a few times. The CDR3 sequence is CASSIMSRNTEAFF. The CDR3 region has the DNA TGTGCCAGTAGTATAATGTCCAGGAACACTGAAGCTTTCTTT. The chain joins TRBV19 to TRBJ1-1; D gene unclear. The CDR3 is 14 amino acids. Trimming left V 2 bases short and J 1 base short, with 8 bases between. Per germline, CDR1 LNHDA and CDR2 SQIVND (reference sequence).

The sample holds a few counts of this clone. The gene calls are TRBV28 and TRBJ2-1; TRBD2 matches 11 bases. The CDR3 totals 17 residues. Trimming removed 4 bases from V and 2 bases from J; junction bases left unmatched: 7. Germline V gene sequence: CDR1 MDHEN, CDR2 SYDVKM. Here the CDR3 DNA reads TGTGCCAGCAGTTCCCTCTTGACTAGCGGGGCCTACAATGAGCAGTTCTTC. Translating it yields CASSSLLTSGAYNEQFF. The whole variable domain, remainder taken from reference TRBV28 and TRBJ2-1, is DVKVTQSSRYLVKRTGEKVFLECVQDMDHENMFWYRQDPGLGLRLIYFSYDVKMKEKGDIPEGYSVSREKKERFSLILESASTNQTSMYLCASSSLLTSGAYNEQFFGPGTRLTVL.

This sequence joins TRBV9 and TRBJ2-7, with 14 bases lining up with TRBD2. Losses at the gene ends were 3 bases for V and 7 bases for J; bases not matched to a gene: 3. The germline gives CDR1 SGDLS, CDR2 YYNGEE. CDR3 length equals 14 residues. CDR3 protein: CASSAGLAGGEQYF. The CDR3, as DNA: TGTGCCAGCAGCGCAGGACTAGCGGGGGGAGAGCAGTACTTC.

Comment on this clone: This sample includes further DNA sequences coding for the same CDR3. The rearrangement joins TRBV5-4 to TRBJ1-1, with TRBD1 matching 9 bases. CDR3 size: 15 residues. After removal of 3 bases from V and 1 base from J, the junction contained 4 bases not matched to a gene. Germline V CDR1 and CDR2: SGHNT, YYREEE (reference sequence). This CDR3 is CASSSPGQGNTEAFF. In DNA form, the CDR3 reads TGTGCCAGCAGCTCTCCGGGACAGGGGAACACTGAAGCTTTCTTT.

This clone was seen more than once but under ten times. The rearrangement uses TRBV5-1 and TRBJ1-4; D uncertain. The CDR3 is 13 residues long. From germline, CDR1 is SGHRS and CDR2 YFSETQ. With 0 bases removed from V and 12 bases from J, the gap between germline ends came to 12 bases. The CDR3, as DNA: TGCGCCAGCAGCTTGGAGGCCGGGGTAGAACTGTTTTTT. This encodes CASSLEAGVELFF.

This clone was recorded a few times. The chain carries TRBV7-2 and TRBJ1-4, with D possibly being TRBD1 (5 bases). CDR1 SGHTA and CDR2 FQGNSA come from the germline V gene. Trimming stripped 3 bases from V and 8 bases from J, with 13 bases between. The CDR3 is made up of 14 amino acids. DNA for the CDR3: TGTGCCAGCAGCTTGGACACGGTGGGGGAAAAACTGTTTTTT. Translated: CASSLDTVGEKLFF.

There are a few counts of this clone. The rearrangement joins TRBV5-1 to TRBJ1-2; D is perhaps TRBD1 (6 bases). The germline gives CDR1 SGHRS, CDR2 YFSETQ. CDR3 length: 15 residues. V was clipped by 5 bases and J by 5 bases, with 19 bases between them. CDR3 DNA: TGCGCCAGCAGTTTACGGTGGGGACAACCGTATGGCTACACCTTC. Amino acids: CASSLRWGQPYGYTF.

This clone was seen only a few times. V usage is TRBV7-9 and J usage is TRBJ2-7, with 9 nucleotides matching TRBD2. After removal of 5 bases from V and 4 bases from J, the junction contained 3 bases not matched to a gene. Germline V gives CDR1 SEHNR, CDR2 FQNEAQ (reference sequence). The CDR3 contains 13 residues. The CDR3 protein is CASSPSGGYEQYF. DNA of the CDR3: TGTGCCAGCAGCCCGAGCGGGGGGTACGAGCAGTACTTC.

There are a few counts of this clone. The chain uses TRBV5-4 and TRBJ1-2; 7 nucleotides line up with TRBD1. V trimming: 4 bases; J trimming: 10 bases; junction bases outside the gene matches: 10. The germline gives CDR1 SGHNT, CDR2 YYREEE (reference sequence). This CDR3 spans 13 amino acids. The CDR3 sequence is CASSNTRQGDYTF. The CDR3 region has the DNA TGTGCCAGCAGCAATACACGCCAGGGGGACTACACCTTC.

In its sample, this clone was seen a few times. Additional DNA sequences in this sample encode the identical CDR3. The chain is built from TRBV7-9 and TRBJ1-2; 7 bases agree with TRBD1. The germline CDR1 and CDR2 sequences are SEHNR and FQNEAQ (reference sequence). There are 13 residues in the CDR3. The V segment lost 1 base and the J segment 6 bases; nucleotides outside the gene matches: 2. The CDR3 nucleotides read TGTGCCAGCAGCTTAGGAACAGGGGATGGCTACACCTTC. Residues: CASSLGTGDGYTF.

The CDR3 protein is CASSLGQGDEQFF. CDR3 DNA sequence: TGCGCCAGCAGCTTGGGACAGGGGGATGAGCAGTTCTTC. J is TRBJ2-1 and V is TRBV5-1, with 9 bases aligning to TRBD1. Germline V gives CDR1 SGHRS, CDR2 YFSETQ. Unmatched junction bases numbered 0, after V lost 0 bases and J lost 8 bases. The CDR3 has 13 residues.

The V and J genes are TRBV4-3 and TRBJ1-2, with D perhaps TRBD1 (6 bases). Trimming stripped 1 base from V and 4 bases from J, with 13 bases between. The CDR3 length is 15 residues. CDR1 and CDR2 (germline): LGHNA, YSLEER. CDR3 in DNA: TGCGCCAGCAGCCAAGGCTCTGTAGGGGGCTATGGCTACACCTTC. Encoded protein: CASSQGSVGGYGYTF.

The chain employs TRBV30 and TRBJ1-2; 10 bases agree with TRBD1. V shed 0 bases and J 7 bases; nucleotides not matched to a gene: 11. CDR1 is GTSNPN, CDR2 SVGIG, per germline (reference sequence). This CDR3 region has 16 residues. CDR3 loop: CAWSVGAGTGEGGYTF. CDR3 in DNA: TGTGCCTGGAGTGTAGGGGCCGGGACAGGGGAAGGTGGCTACACCTTC.

This clone was seen only a few times. The J gene is TRBJ2-6, the V gene TRBV14; D is uncertain. V was clipped by 0 bases and J by 0 bases, with 3 bases between them. This CDR3 region has 15 residues. Per germline, CDR1 SGHDN and CDR2 FVKESK. This CDR3 is CASSQDLSGANVLTF. The CDR3 DNA follows: TGTGCCAGCAGCCAAGATCTCTCTGGGGCCAACGTCCTGACTTTC.